The entry below describes one T cell receptor (beta chain). What it binds is unknown. V shed 3 bases and J shed 4 bases, with 13 bases lying between them. Germline values: CDR1 MNHEY, CDR2 SVGAGI. The CDR3 totals 14 residues. The method was immunoSEQ multiplex PCR; TCRdb's version includes in-frame clones alone and lacks a portion of them. This table has more than 30,000 clones, roughly three quarters appearing once. The data derive from a study of STAT5B mutations in CD4+ large granular lymphocyte leukemia. Study outcomes and limitations: Patient CD4-sorted repertoires looked more clonal than healthy CD4+ repertoires, even without putative leukemic clones.

The chain has TRBV6-5 and TRBJ2-7; D may be TRBD2 (7 bases). Sequencing was carried out using CD4+ T cells from blood buffy coats. The sequence derives from a human donor in good health. CDR3 nucleotides: TGTGCCAGCAGTTATGGGGGGGCGAGGTACGAGCAGTACTTC. It translates to CASSYGGARYEQYF.